The rows below give T cell receptor beta chains drawn from one sample of a study of shared clonotypes between healthy human individuals. Profiled with immunoSEQ multiplex PCR; TCRdb holds only in-frame clones, not every one. The table lists about 2,100,000 clones, roughly 91% of them singletons. The sequenced sample consisted of naive CD8+ T cells from PBMCs. These receptors all come from a man aged 18 to 30 in good health. Some clones in this sample may be carry-over from other donors' samples. The CDR3 runs from the conserved cysteine through the conserved F or W. The D gene is left open where the match is weak. Clone size is stated in some rows and not others, as once, few, many or a class when expanded.

TRBJ2-5 | TRBV10-2 | - | - | TGCGCCAGCAGTGAGTCGAGCGGCCAAGAGACCCAGTACTTC | CASSESSGQETQYF
TRBJ1-5 | TRBV5-4 | - | TRBD1 | TGTGCCAGCTCGCCAGGGACAGGGTCCAATCAGCCCCAGCATTTT | CASSPGTGSNQPQHF
TRBJ2-7 | TRBV29-1 | - | - | TGCAGCGTTGTAGGTGGGACTCCGAGGTACGAGCAGTACTTC | CSVVGGTPRYEQYF
TRBJ1-1 | TRBV7-3 | - | - | TGTGCCAGCAGCCCATCCACGGGGCACACTGAAGCTTTCTTT | CASSPSTGHTEAFF
TRBJ2-5 | TRBV6-6 | - | - | TGTGCCAGCAGTTACTCAACGGGCGAAGGAGAGACCCAGTACTTC | CASSYSTGEGETQYF
TRBJ2-3 | TRBV5-1 | - | - | TGCGCCAGCAGCACCTGGGAGGTTGCGTCTAGCACAGATACGCAGTATTTT | CASSTWEVASSTDTQYF
TRBJ1-5 | TRBV4-2 | - | TRBD1 | TGTGCCAGCAGCCAGGTTTCACGGGACAGGGTAAATCAGCCCCAGCATTTT | CASSQVSRDRVNQPQHF
TRBJ2-3 | TRBV7-8 | - | TRBD2 | TGTGCCAGCAGCTTCCCTGAGTCTAGCGGGAGTGCAGATACGCAGTATTTT | CASSFPESSGSADTQYF
TRBJ2-7 | TRBV28 | once | - | TGTGCCAGCACCCAAGCTGGAAGCTCCTACGAGCAGTACTTC | CASTQAGSSYEQYF
TRBJ2-1 | TRBV27 | - | - | TGTGCCAGCAGTTTATCCGGGGGCTACCCTCTGGGTGAGCAGTTCTTC | CASSLSGGYPLGEQFF
TRBJ2-1 | TRBV11-2 | - | - | TGTGCCAGCAGCTTAGGGACGCGAGCTTACAATGAGCAGTTCTTC | CASSLGTRAYNEQFF
TRBJ2-3 | TRBV5-1 | - | TRBD2 | TGCGCCAGCAGCTTCGGACTAGCGGGAGGGCCATCAGATACGCAGTATTTT | CASSFGLAGGPSDTQYF